The 10 T cell receptor beta chains presented below share a single source sample, sequenced in a study of spatial heterogeneity in lung cancer. TCRdb recomputed calls from the 5' RACE reads with MiXCR, one row per CDR3 protein. The repertoire has 25,000 to 35,000 distinct CDR3 sequences, about 8.1% of them found once; the top ten carry 30% to 45%. The time point: sample taken at primary tumor resection. No cells were sorted before sequencing. The whole RNA sequenced was extracted from tumor, nontumor lung or frozen PBMC. This material consisted of PBMCs, taken at surgery. These receptor sequences come from a female donor with early-stage non-small cell lung cancer.

This clonotype was picked up many times. V and J are TRBV3-1 and TRBJ1-4; D perhaps matches TRBD1 (5 bases). V lost 8 bases to trimming and J lost 11 bases, with 21 bases between them. This CDR3 is 14 amino acids long. Germline V lookup: CDR1 LGHDT, CDR2 YNNKEL (reference sequence). The CDR3 DNA follows: TGTGCCAGCGCGCCGACGACAGACCTGGGGAAACTGTTTTTT. Translated, it gives CASAPTTDLGKLFF.

This clonotype has at least ten counts. This CDR3 is CASSPRGLGPYEQYF. The CDR3 nucleotides read TGTGCCAGCAGTCCCCGTGGGCTGGGGCCCTACGAGCAGTACTTC. The rearrangement uses TRBV28 and TRBJ2-7, with D perhaps matching TRBD1 (5 bases). The CDR3 runs to 15 residues. Trimming took off 5 bases at V and 2 bases at J, with 16 bases between the two ends. Germline assignment: CDR1 MDHEN and CDR2 SYDVKM.

This clonotype was found many times. The chain recombines TRBV20-1 with TRBJ2-1; TRBD2 matches 11 bases. The germline V gene encodes CDR1 DFQATT and CDR2 SNEGSKA (reference sequence). V dropped 1 base and J dropped 8; count of bases not matched to a gene: 4. The CDR3 has 14 amino acids. For the CDR3, the DNA is TGCAGTGCTAGAGGACTAGCGGGAATGCATGAGCAGTTCTTC. It specifies CSARGLAGMHEQFF.

This rearrangement joins TRBV5-1 to TRBJ1-2; no firm D call. Germline-derived CDR1 and CDR2 are SGHRS and YFSETQ. This CDR3 is 13 amino acids long. Trimming cost V 3 bases and J 6 bases, with 12 bases left between them. The CDR3 is CASSYPGQDGYTF. The CDR3 nucleotides read TGCGCCAGCAGCTATCCGGGTCAGGATGGCTACACCTTC.

This clonotype was seen more than once but under ten times. V is TRBV10-3 and J is TRBJ1-5; no reliable D call. The CDR3 spans 14 residues. CDR1 is ENHRY, CDR2 SYGVKD, per germline. The V end was cut by 2 bases, the J end by 7 bases, with 12 bases between. The CDR3 DNA reads as TGTGCCATCAGTGAGCCCAACCAGCGCCAGCCCCAGCATTTT. It encodes CAISEPNQRQPQHF.

There are many counts of this clonotype. J is TRBJ2-3 and V is TRBV20-1, with a possible D match to TRBD2 (6 bases). This CDR3 is 15 amino acids long. With 4 bases removed from V and 5 bases from J, the gap between germline ends came to 19 bases. The germline gives CDR1 DFQATT, CDR2 SNEGSKA (reference sequence). For the CDR3, the DNA is TGCAGTGCTACCCCGGGACTTCCGGGAAGAGATACGCAGTATTTT. It translates to CSATPGLPGRDTQYF.

This clonotype was seen many times. DNA of the CDR3: TGCAGTGCTCCCAGATCTGGGGGCTTCAGGGATACGCAGTATTTT. Translating it yields CSAPRSGGFRDTQYF. V is TRBV20-1 and J is TRBJ2-3; D may be TRBD1 (6 bases). V lost 5 bases and J 6 bases, leaving 21 bases between the germline ends. Per the germline V gene, CDR1 is DFQATT and CDR2 is SNEGSKA (reference sequence). The CDR3 has 15 residues.

This clonotype was counted between two and nine times. The chain uses TRBV30 and TRBJ1-5; D call uncertain. Germline lookup yields CDR1 GTSNPN and CDR2 SVGIG (reference sequence). V was shortened by 3 bases and J by 7 bases, with 16 bases between the two germline ends. This CDR3 has 14 residues. The CDR3 reads CAWSRLDSFQPQHF. CDR3 nucleotide sequence: TGTGCCTGGAGCCGACTGGACTCATTCCAGCCCCAGCATTTT.

This clonotype was observed many times. V usage is TRBV27 and J usage is TRBJ2-2; 10 positions match TRBD1. CDR3 size: 15 residues. Germline loops: CDR1 MNHEY, CDR2 SMNVEV (reference sequence). V gave up 5 bases and J gave up 6 bases; unmatched junction bases: 6. The CDR3 here is CASSMTGGKAGELFF. CDR3 nucleotide sequence: TGTGCCAGCAGTATGACAGGGGGCAAGGCCGGGGAGCTGTTTTTT.

In its sample, this clonotype was seen many times. The chain is built from TRBV9 and TRBJ1-1; D call uncertain. With 5 bases removed from V and 6 bases from J, the gap between germline ends came to 14 bases. CDR3 length: 13 amino acids. CDR1 is SGDLS and CDR2 is YYNGEE in the germline V gene. CDR3 sequence: CASSAKVGAEAFF. CDR3 DNA sequence: TGTGCCAGCAGTGCCAAGGTGGGCGCTGAAGCTTTCTTT.